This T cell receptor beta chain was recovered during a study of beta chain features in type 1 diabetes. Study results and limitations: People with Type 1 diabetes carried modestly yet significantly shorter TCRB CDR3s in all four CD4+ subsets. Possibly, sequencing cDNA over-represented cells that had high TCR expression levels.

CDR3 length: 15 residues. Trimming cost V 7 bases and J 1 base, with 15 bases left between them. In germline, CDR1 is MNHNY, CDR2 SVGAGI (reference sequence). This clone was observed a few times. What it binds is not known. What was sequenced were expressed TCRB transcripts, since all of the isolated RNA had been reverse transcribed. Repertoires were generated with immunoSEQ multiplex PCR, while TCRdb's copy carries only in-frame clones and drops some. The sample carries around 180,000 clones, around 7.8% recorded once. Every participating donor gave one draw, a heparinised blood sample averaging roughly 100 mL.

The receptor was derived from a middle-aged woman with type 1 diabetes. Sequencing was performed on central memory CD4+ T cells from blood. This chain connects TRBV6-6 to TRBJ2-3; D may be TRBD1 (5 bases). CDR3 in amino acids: CASISDKIRTDTQYF. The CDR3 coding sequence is TGTGCCAGCATCTCGGACAAGATACGCACAGATACGCAGTATTTT.